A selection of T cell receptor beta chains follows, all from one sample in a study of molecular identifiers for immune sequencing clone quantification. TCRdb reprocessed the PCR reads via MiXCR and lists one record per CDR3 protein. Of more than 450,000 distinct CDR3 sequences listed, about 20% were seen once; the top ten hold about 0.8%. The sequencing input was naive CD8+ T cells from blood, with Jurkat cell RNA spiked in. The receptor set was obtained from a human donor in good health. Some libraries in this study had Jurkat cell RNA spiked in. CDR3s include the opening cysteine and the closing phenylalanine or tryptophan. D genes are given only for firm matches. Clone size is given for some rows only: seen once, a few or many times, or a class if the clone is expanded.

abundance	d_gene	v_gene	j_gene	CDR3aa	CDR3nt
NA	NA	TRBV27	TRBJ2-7	CASTLLGLSYEQYF	TGTGCCAGCACACTCTTGGGCCTCTCCTACGAGCAGTACTTC
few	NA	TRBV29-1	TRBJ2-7	CSVLKDSYEQYF	TGCAGCGTTCTAAAGGACTCCTACGAGCAGTACTTC
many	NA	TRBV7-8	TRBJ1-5	CASSLAPTGYQPQHF	TGTGCCAGCAGCTTAGCCCCGACAGGCTATCAGCCCCAGCATTTT
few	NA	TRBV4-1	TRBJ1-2	CASSQTTGNYGYTF	TGCGCCAGCAGCCAGACAACAGGAAACTATGGCTACACCTTC
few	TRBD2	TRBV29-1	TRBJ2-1	CSGLAGHSYNEQFF	TGCAGCGGCTTAGCGGGCCACTCCTACAATGAGCAGTTCTTC
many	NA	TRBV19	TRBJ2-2	CASSIHPGRENTGELFF	TGTGCCAGTAGTATCCATCCGGGACGGGAAAACACCGGGGAGCTGTTTTTT
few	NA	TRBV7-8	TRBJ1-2	CASSTSRDGFYGYTF	TGTGCCAGCAGCACATCCCGGGACGGGTTTTATGGCTACACCTTC
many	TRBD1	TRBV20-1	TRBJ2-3	CSARDFLRDRGGSHPDTQYF	TGCAGTGCTAGAGATTTTCTTCGGGACAGGGGTGGCTCGCATCCAGATACGCAGTATTTT
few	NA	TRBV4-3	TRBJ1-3	CASSQGRGIRNTIYF	TGCGCCAGCAGCCAAGGACGGGGGATAAGAAACACCATATATTTT
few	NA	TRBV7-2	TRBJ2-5	CASSSMDPTSTQYF	TGTGCCAGCAGCTCTATGGACCCTACCTCCACCCAGTACTTC
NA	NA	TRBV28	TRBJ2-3	CASSLWKWDTQYF	TGTGCCAGCAGTTTATGGAAGTGGGATACGCAGTATTTT